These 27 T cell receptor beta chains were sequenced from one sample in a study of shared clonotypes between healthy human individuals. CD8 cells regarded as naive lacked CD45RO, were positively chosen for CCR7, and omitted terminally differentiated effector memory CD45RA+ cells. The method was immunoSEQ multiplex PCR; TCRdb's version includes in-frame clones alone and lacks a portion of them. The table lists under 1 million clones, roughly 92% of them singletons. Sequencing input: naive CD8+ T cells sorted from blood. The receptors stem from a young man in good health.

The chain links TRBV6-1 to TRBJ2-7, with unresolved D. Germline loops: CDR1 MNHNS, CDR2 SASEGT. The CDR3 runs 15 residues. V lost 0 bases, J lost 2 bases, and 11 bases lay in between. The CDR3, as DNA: TGTGCCAGCAGTGAAGCTAGACACCGAACCTACGAGCAGTACTTC. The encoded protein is CASSEARHRTYEQYF.

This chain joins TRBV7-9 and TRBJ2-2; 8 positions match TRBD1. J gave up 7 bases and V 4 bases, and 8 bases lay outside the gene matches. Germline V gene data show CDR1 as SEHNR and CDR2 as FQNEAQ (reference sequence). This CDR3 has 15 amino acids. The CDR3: CASSSSTGEDGELFF. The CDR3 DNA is TGTGCCAGCAGCTCCTCGACAGGGGAGGACGGGGAGCTGTTTTTT.

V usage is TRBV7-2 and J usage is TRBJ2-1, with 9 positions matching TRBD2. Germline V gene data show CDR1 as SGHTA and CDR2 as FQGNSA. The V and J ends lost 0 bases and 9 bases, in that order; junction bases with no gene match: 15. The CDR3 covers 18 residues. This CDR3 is CASSLATPGREGLSEQFF. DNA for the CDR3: TGTGCCAGCAGCTTAGCTACACCTGGGCGGGAGGGCCTAAGTGAGCAGTTCTTC.

The CDR3 DNA is TGCGCCAGCAGCTCTAATATCGGGGGGGCTGGCACTGAAGCTTTCTTT. It is translated as CASSSNIGGAGTEAFF. V is TRBV5-1 and J is TRBJ1-1, with D possibly TRBD1 on 6 matching bases. This CDR3 spans 16 amino acids. CDR1 is SGHRS and CDR2 is YFSETQ in the germline V gene. The germline V and J ends were trimmed by 3 bases and 4 bases, with 19 bases remaining between them.

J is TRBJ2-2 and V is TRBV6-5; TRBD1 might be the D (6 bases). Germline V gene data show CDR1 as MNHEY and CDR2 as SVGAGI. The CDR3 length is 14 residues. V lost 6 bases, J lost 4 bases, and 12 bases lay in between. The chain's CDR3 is CASSRGHTTGELFF. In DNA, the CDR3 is TGTGCCAGCAGCAGGGGACACACCACCGGGGAGCTGTTTTTT.

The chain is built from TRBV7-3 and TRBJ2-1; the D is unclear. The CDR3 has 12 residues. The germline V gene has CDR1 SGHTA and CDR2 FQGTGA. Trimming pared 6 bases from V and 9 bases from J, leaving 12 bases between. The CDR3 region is CASSGNGGEQFF. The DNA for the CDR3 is TGTGCCAGCAGTGGGAATGGTGGTGAGCAGTTCTTC.

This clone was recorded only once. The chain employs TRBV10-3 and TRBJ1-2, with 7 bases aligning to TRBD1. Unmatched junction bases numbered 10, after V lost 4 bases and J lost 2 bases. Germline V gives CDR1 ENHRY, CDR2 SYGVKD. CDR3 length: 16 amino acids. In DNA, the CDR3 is TGTGCCATCAGTGGACCGAATTCAGGGGGAAACTATGGCTACACCTTC. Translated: CAISGPNSGGNYGYTF.

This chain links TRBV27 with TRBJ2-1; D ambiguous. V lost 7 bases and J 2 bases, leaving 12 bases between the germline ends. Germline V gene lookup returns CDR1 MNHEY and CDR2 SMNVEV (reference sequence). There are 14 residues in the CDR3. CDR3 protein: CASTPWGTYNEQFF. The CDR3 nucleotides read TGTGCCAGCACCCCTTGGGGAACCTACAATGAGCAGTTCTTC.

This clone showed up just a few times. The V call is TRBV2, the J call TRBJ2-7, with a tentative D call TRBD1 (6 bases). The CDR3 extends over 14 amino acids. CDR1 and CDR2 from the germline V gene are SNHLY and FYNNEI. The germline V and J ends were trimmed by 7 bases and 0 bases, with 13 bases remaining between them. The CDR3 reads CASKPGQGSYEQYF. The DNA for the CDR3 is TGTGCCAGCAAACCGGGACAAGGCTCCTACGAGCAGTACTTC. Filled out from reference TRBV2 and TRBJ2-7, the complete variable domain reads EPEVTQTPSHQVTQMGQEVILRCVPISNHLYFYWYRQILGQKVEFLVSFYNNEISEKSEIFDDQFSVERPDGSNFTLKIRSTKLEDSAMYFCASKPGQGSYEQYFGPGTRLTVT.

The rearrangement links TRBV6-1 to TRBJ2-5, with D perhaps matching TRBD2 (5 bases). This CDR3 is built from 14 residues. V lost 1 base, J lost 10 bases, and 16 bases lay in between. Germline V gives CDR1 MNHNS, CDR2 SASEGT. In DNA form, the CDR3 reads TGTGCCAGCAGTGAAGAGGGCCCAAGAGAGGGCCAGTACTTC. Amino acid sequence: CASSEEGPREGQYF.

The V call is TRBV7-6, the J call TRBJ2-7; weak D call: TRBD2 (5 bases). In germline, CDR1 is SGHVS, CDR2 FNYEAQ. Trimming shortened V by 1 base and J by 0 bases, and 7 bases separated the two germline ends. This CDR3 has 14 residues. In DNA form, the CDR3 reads TGTGCCAGCAGCTTAGATACTAGCTCCTACGAGCAGTACTTC. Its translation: CASSLDTSSYEQYF.

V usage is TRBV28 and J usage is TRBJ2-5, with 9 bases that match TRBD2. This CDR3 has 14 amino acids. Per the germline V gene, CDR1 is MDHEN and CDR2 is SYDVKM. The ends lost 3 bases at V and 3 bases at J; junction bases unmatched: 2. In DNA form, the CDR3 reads TGTGCCAGCAGTTTTGTAGCGGGGGAAGAGACCCAGTACTTC. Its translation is CASSFVAGEETQYF.

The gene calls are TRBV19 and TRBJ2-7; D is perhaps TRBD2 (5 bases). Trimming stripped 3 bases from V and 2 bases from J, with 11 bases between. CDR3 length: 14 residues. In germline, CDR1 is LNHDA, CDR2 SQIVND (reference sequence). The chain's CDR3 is CASSIRGYPYEQYF. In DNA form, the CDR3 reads TGTGCCAGTAGTATCCGGGGATACCCCTACGAGCAGTACTTC.

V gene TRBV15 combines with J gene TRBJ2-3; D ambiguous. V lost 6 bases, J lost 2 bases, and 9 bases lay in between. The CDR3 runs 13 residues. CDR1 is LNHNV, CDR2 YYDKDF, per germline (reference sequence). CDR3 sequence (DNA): TGTGCCACCAGACCCGGAAACACAGATACGCAGTATTTT. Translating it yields CATRPGNTDTQYF.

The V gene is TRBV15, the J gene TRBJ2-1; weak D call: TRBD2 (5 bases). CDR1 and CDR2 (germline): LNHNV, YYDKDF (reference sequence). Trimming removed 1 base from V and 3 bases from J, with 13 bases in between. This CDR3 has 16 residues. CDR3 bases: TGTGCCACCAGCAGAGTGGAGCGGACTGACTACAATGAGCAGTTCTTC. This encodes CATSRVERTDYNEQFF.

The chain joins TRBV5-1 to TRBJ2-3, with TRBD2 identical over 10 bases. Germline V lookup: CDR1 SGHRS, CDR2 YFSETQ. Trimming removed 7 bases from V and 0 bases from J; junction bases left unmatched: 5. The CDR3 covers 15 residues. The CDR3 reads CASQELAGSTDTQYF. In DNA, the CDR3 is TGCGCCAGCCAGGAACTAGCGGGGAGCACAGATACGCAGTATTTT.

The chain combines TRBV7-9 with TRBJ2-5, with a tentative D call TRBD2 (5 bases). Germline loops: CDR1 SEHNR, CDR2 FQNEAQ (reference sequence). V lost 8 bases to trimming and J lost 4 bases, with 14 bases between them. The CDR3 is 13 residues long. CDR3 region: CASVPEARETQYF. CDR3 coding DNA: TGTGCCAGCGTCCCGGAGGCAAGAGAGACCCAGTACTTC.

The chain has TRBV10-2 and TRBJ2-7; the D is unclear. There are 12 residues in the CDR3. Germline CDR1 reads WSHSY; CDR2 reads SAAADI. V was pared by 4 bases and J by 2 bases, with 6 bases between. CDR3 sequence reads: CASSGQTYEQYF. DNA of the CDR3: TGCGCCAGCAGTGGCCAGACCTACGAGCAGTACTTC.

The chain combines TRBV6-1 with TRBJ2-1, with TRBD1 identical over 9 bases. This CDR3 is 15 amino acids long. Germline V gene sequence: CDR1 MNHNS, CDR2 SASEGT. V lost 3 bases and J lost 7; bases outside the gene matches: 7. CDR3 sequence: CASSDYGTGRNEQFF. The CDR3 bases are TGTGCCAGCAGTGACTACGGGACAGGGCGGAATGAGCAGTTCTTC.

The CDR3 DNA reads as TGTGCCAGCAGCCCTACTAGCGGGACACCATACAATGAGCAGTTCTTC. Its translation is CASSPTSGTPYNEQFF. The chain recombines TRBV7-9 with TRBJ2-1; 10 bases agree with TRBD2. The CDR3 has 16 amino acids. J gave up 4 bases and V 5 bases, and 8 bases lay outside the gene matches. Germline lookup yields CDR1 SEHNR and CDR2 FQNEAQ (reference sequence).

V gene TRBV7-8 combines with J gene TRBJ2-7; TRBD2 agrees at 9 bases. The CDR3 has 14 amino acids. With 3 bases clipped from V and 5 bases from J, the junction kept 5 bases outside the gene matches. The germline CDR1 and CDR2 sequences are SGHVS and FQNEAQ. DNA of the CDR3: TGTGCCAGCAGCTTCGGTAGCGGGAGAGACGAGCAGTACTTC. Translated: CASSFGSGRDEQYF.

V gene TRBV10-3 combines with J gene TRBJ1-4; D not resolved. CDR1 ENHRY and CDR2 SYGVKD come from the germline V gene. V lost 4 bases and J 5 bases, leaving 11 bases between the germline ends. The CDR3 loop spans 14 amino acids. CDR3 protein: CAISVGRRNEKLFF. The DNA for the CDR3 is TGTGCCATCAGTGTAGGGCGCCGAAATGAAAAACTGTTTTTT.

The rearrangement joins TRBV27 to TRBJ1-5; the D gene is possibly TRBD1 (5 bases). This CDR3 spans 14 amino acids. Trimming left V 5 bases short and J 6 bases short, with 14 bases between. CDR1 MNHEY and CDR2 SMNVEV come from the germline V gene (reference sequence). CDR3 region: CASSPGGTAQPQHF. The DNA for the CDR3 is TGTGCCAGCAGTCCCGGTGGGACGGCTCAGCCCCAGCATTTT.

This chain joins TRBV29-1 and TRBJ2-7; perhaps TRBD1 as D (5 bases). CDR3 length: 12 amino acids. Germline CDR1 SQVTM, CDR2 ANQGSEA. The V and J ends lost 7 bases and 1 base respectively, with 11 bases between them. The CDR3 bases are TGCAGCGGACAGACACAATCCTACGAGCAGTACTTC. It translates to CSGQTQSYEQYF.

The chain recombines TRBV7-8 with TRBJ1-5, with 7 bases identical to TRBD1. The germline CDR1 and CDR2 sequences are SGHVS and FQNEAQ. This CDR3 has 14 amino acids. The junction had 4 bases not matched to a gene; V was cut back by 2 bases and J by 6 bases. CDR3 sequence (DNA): TGTGCCAGCAGCTTACCGGGACAGATTCAGCCCCAGCATTTT. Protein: CASSLPGQIQPQHF.

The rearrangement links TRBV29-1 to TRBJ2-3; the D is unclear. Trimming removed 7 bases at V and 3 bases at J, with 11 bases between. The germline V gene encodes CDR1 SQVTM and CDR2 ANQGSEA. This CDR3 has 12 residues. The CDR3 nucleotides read TGCAGCGGGTGGGTCCGTACAGATACGCAGTATTTT. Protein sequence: CSGWVRTDTQYF.

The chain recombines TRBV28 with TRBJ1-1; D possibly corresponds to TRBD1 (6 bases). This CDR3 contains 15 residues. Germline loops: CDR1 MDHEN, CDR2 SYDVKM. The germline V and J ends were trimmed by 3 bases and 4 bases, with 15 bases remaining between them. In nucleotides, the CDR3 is TGTGCCAGCAGTTTTCCCCTCGGGGGGGCCACTGAAGCTTTCTTT. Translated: CASSFPLGGATEAFF. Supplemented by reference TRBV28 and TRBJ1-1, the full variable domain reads DVKVTQSSRYLVKRTGEKVFLECVQDMDHENMFWYRQDPGLGLRLIYFSYDVKMKEKGDIPEGYSVSREKKERFSLILESASTNQTSMYLCASSFPLGGATEAFFGQGTRLTVV.